This is a list of T cell receptor beta chains from one sample in a study of blood T cell repertoires in COVID-19. Only in-frame clones appear in the TCRdb table, and some are missing; sequencing was by immunoSEQ multiplex PCR. The sample contains fewer than 300,000 clones, 91% of which appear only once. Material for sequencing was peripheral blood. The receptors were sampled from a woman in her 30s with COVID-19, enrolled during active disease. CDR3s include the opening cysteine and the closing phenylalanine or tryptophan. D genes are given only for firm matches. Some rows mark clone size as missing; the rest say once, few, many or name a class of expanded clone.

>TRBJ1-4|once|TRBD1|TRBV4-1
CASSQTRTGPNEKLFF
TGCGCCAGCAGCCAAACACGGACAGGGCCAAATGAAAAACTGTTTTTT
>TRBJ2-1|-|TRBD2|TRBV2
CANLETSGYQRNEQFF
TGTGCCAACTTAGAGACTAGCGGATACCAACGGAATGAGCAGTTCTTC
>TRBJ1-5|-|TRBD1|TRBV15
CATSRDSTGTQPQHF
TGTGCCACCAGCAGAGATTCGACAGGGACGCAGCCCCAGCATTTT
>TRBJ1-5|-|TRBD1|TRBV28
CASSSLTGGGNQPQHF
TGTGCCAGCAGTTCCTTGACAGGGGGAGGCAATCAGCCCCAGCATTTT
>TRBJ2-3|-|TRBD2|TRBV7-9
CASSLGTSGGTDTQYF
TGTGCCAGCAGCTTAGGGACTAGCGGGGGCACAGATACGCAGTATTTT
>TRBJ2-7|once|-|TRBV5-4
CASSFKGGAAYEQYF
TGTGCCAGCAGCTTTAAAGGTGGGGCCGCTTACGAGCAGTACTTC
>TRBJ1-1|-|-|TRBV6-6
CASSYGPTEAFF
TGTGCCAGCAGTTACGGGCCCACTGAAGCTTTCTTT
>TRBJ1-2|few|-|TRBV29-1
CSATLQGRNYGYTF
TGCAGCGCGACCCTTCAGGGGCGTAACTATGGCTACACCTTC
>TRBJ2-1|once|-|TRBV3-1/TRBV3-2
CASSLDPGDYNEQFF
TGTGCCAGCAGCCTAGACCCAGGGGATTACAATGAGCAGTTCTTC
>TRBJ1-5|-|-|TRBV28
CASSSGFGQPQHF
TGTGCCAGCAGTTCGGGTTTCGGGCAGCCCCAGCATTTT